The 6 T cell receptor beta chains given below trace back to one sample, sequenced in a study of Graves' ophthalmopathy and Graves' hyperthyroidism. Investigators amplified TCR beta CDR3 regions from RNA transcripts. The workflow started with a first-round RT-PCR run with HTBI primers and then moved on to a second-round multiplex PCR. TCRdb used MiXCR to reprocess the multiplex PCR reads, holding one entry per CDR3 protein. The repertoire holds about 210,000 distinct CDR3 sequences, with roughly 27% as singletons. The sequencing sample was made of peripheral blood. These receptor sequences come from a man aged 45-65 years with Graves' ophthalmopathy.

This clonotype was detected many times. The genes are TRBV7-2 and TRBJ1-1; no clear D gene. The CDR3 contains 14 residues. CDR1 SGHTA and CDR2 FQGNSA come from the germline V gene. V shed 2 bases and J shed 4 bases, with 11 bases lying between them. CDR3 sequence (DNA): TGTGCCAGCAGCTTAAGCTGGAGGGCCACTGAAGCTTTCTTT. Protein sequence: CASSLSWRATEAFF.

This clonotype was seen ten or more times. This chain uses TRBV4-1 with TRBJ2-5; TRBD1 matches at 7 bases. Germline CDR1 reads MGHRA; CDR2 reads YSYEKL. The CDR3 sequence is 14 residues long. J lost 5 bases, V lost 3 bases, and 6 bases had no gene match. The chain's CDR3 is CASSQITGAETQYF. The CDR3 nucleotides read TGCGCCAGCAGCCAGATAACAGGGGCCGAGACCCAGTACTTC.

This clonotype was picked up many times. The chain links TRBV6-1 to TRBJ2-7, with D possibly TRBD2 on 5 matching bases. The V gene's germline CDR1 is MNHNS and CDR2 SASEGT. The CDR3 is 14 residues long. V was cut by 7 bases and J by 1 base, with 14 bases left in between. Written as DNA, the CDR3 is TGTGCCAGCACATGGGTGAGGGATTCCTACGAGCAGTACTTC. The encoded protein is CASTWVRDSYEQYF.

J is TRBJ1-2 and V is TRBV29-1, with D unclear. V lost 2 bases and J 5 bases, leaving 9 bases between the germline ends. The germline V gene encodes CDR1 SQVTM and CDR2 ANQGSEA. The length of the CDR3 is 12 residues. CDR3 sequence reads: CSVETELYGYTF. In DNA, the CDR3 is TGCAGCGTTGAAACAGAACTATATGGCTACACCTTC.

This clonotype was observed many times. This rearrangement joins TRBV5-6 to TRBJ1-1; 7 nucleotides match TRBD1. Per germline, CDR1 SGHDT and CDR2 YYEEEE. Unmatched junction bases numbered 9, after V lost 1 base and J lost 3 bases. The CDR3 has 16 amino acids. The CDR3 DNA sequence: TGTGCCAGCAGCTTGTTTCAGACAGGGTCGGACACTGAAGCTTTCTTT. Translated: CASSLFQTGSDTEAFF.

This clonotype was detected ten times or more. The chain is built from TRBV5-1 and TRBJ2-7; 8 bases match TRBD1. The V segment lost 4 bases and the J segment 5 bases; nucleotides outside the gene matches: 5. Germline V lookup: CDR1 SGHRS, CDR2 YFSETQ. CDR3 length: 13 amino acids. The CDR3 coding sequence is TGCGCCAGCAGCCAGGACAGGGCCCACGAGCAGTACTTC. It encodes CASSQDRAHEQYF.